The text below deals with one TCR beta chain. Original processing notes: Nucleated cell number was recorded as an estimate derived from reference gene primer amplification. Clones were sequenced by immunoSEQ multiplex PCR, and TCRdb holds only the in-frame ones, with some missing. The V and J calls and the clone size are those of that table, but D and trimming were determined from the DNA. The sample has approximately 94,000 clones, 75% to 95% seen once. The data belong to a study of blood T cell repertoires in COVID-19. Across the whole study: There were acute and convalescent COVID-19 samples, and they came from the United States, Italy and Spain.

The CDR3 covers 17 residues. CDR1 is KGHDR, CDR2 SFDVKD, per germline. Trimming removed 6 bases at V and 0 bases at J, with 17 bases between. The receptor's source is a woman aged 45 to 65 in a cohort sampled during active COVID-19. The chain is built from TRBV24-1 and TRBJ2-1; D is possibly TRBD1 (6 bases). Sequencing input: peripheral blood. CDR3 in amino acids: CATSSTGTPDSYNEQFF. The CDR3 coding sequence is TGTGCCACCAGTAGCACTGGGACACCAGACTCCTACAATGAGCAGTTCTTC.